These 18 T cell receptor beta chains originate from one sample sequenced in a study of T cell responses to AZD1222 COVID-19 vaccine. Repertoires were generated with immunoSEQ multiplex PCR, while TCRdb's copy carries only in-frame clones and drops some. This table has around 92,000 clones, 91% appearing once. Source: peripheral blood, taken on day 0 of AZD1222 vaccination. These receptors all stem from an adult in good health.

V and J are TRBV5-5 and TRBJ1-5; the D is unclear. Germline CDR1 reads SGHKS; CDR2 reads YYEKEE (reference sequence). Between the trimmed V and J ends, which lost 2 bases and 0 bases, there was a span of 9 bases. This CDR3 is built from 15 residues. The CDR3 region is CASSFHGDSNQPQHF. The CDR3 coding sequence is TGTGCCAGCAGCTTCCACGGGGATAGCAATCAGCCCCAGCATTTT.

As for this clone: The sample holds other DNA sequences that translate to the same CDR3. The chain joins TRBV5-1 to TRBJ1-1, with TRBD1 identical over 8 bases. Germline V gene sequence: CDR1 SGHRS, CDR2 YFSETQ. CDR3 length: 13 amino acids. J lost 5 bases, V lost 4 bases, and 4 bases had no gene match. The CDR3 reads CASSQGAGTEAFF. In nucleotides, the CDR3 is TGCGCCAGCAGCCAGGGGGCAGGGACTGAAGCTTTCTTT.

This chain joins TRBV15 and TRBJ2-7; D unclear. The length of the CDR3 is 15 residues. CDR1 is LNHNV, CDR2 YYDKDF, per germline (reference sequence). With 5 bases removed from V and 5 bases from J, the gap between germline ends came to 19 bases. DNA for the CDR3: TGTGCCACCAGCGAGCCCCGGAGTCTTTTCAACGAGCAGTACTTC. This encodes CATSEPRSLFNEQYF.

The V gene is TRBV4-1, the J gene TRBJ2-5; 8 nucleotides align to TRBD1. The CDR3 extends over 14 amino acids. The trim removed 4 bases at V and 5 bases at J, leaving 6 bases unmatched. Germline V CDR1 and CDR2: MGHRA, YSYEKL. CDR3 in amino acids: CASSLPDREETQYF. In DNA form, the CDR3 reads TGCGCCAGCAGCCTACCGGACAGGGAGGAGACCCAGTACTTC.

The gene calls are TRBV28 and TRBJ2-5; D possibly corresponds to TRBD1 (5 bases). CDR1 MDHEN and CDR2 SYDVKM come from the germline V gene. The CDR3 sequence is 17 residues long. V lost 4 bases and J lost 2, with 20 bases in between. DNA for the CDR3: TGTGCCAGCAGTTCGAACACAGGTGGCCGCAAGCAAGAGACCCAGTACTTC. This gives the protein CASSSNTGGRKQETQYF.

The V gene is TRBV7-3, the J gene TRBJ2-2; D might be TRBD2 (5 bases). The CDR3 sequence is 13 residues long. From germline, CDR1 is SGHTA and CDR2 FQGTGA. V lost 3 bases and J 4 bases, leaving 6 bases between the germline ends. CDR3 in amino acids: CASSLRVTGELFF. As DNA, the CDR3 is TGTGCCAGCAGCTTGCGGGTCACCGGGGAGCTGTTTTTT.

The chain joins TRBV19 to TRBJ1-2; TRBD1 is a possible D gene (5 bases). CDR3 length equals 15 residues. Germline V CDR1 and CDR2: LNHDA, SQIVND (reference sequence). Trimming took 5 bases from V and 7 from J, leaving 20 bases between them. The DNA of the CDR3 is TGTGCCAGTAGTCGGGGGGGGAGTTACGACGGTGGCTACACCTTC. As protein: CASSRGGSYDGGYTF. Filled out from reference TRBV19 and TRBJ1-2, the complete variable domain reads DGGITQSPKYLFRKEGQNVTLSCEQNLNHDAMYWYRQDPGQGLRLIYYSQIVNDFQKGDIAEGYSVSREKKESFPLTVTSAQKNPTAFYLCASSRGGSYDGGYTFGSGTRLTVV.

The gene calls are TRBV2 and TRBJ1-1, with D possibly being TRBD1 (6 bases). The V end lost 9 bases, the J end lost 2 bases, and 13 bases lay between the germline ends. Germline loops: CDR1 SNHLY, CDR2 FYNNEI. The CDR3 sequence is 13 residues long. This CDR3 reads CARMGGANTEAFF. The CDR3 DNA reads TGTGCCAGGATGGGGGGCGCAAACACTGAAGCTTTCTTT.

The chain uses TRBV19 and TRBJ2-3, with D possibly matching TRBD2 (7 bases). This CDR3 is 13 amino acids long. V lost 10 bases, J lost 4 bases, and 15 bases lay in between. The germline gives CDR1 LNHDA, CDR2 SQIVND (reference sequence). The CDR3 DNA reads as TGTGCCACCGCCGGGGAGGGGGCAGATACGCAGTATTTT. This codes for CATAGEGADTQYF.

CDR3 nucleotides: TGTGCCAGCAGTTTGAGGACAGAAGAGACCCAGTACTTC. This encodes CASSLRTEETQYF. The chain carries TRBV12-3 or TRBV12-4 and TRBJ2-5, with a weak D call TRBD1 (6 bases). This CDR3 is built from 13 residues. Trimming pared 3 bases from V and 3 bases from J, leaving 8 bases between.

V gene TRBV7-9 combines with J gene TRBJ1-1; D is unclear. V was shortened by 6 bases and J by 7 bases, with 9 bases between the two germline ends. This CDR3 comprises 11 residues. Germline lookup yields CDR1 SEHNR and CDR2 FQNEAQ (reference sequence). Written as DNA, the CDR3 is TGTGCCAGCAGTCAGCTTTTTGAAGCTTTCTTT. This encodes CASSQLFEAFF.

The chain joins TRBV7-3 to TRBJ1-1, with 7 positions matching TRBD1. Trimming cost V 5 bases and J 4 bases; bases outside gene matches: 4. CDR1 SGHTA and CDR2 FQGTGA come from the germline V gene. The CDR3 is 13 residues long. Here the CDR3 DNA reads TGTGCCAGCAGCCCAGGGGGAGGCACTGAAGCTTTCTTT. This encodes CASSPGGGTEAFF. Full variable domain (outside the CDR3, taken from reference TRBV7-3 and TRBJ1-1): GAGVSQTPSNKVTEKGKYVELRCDPISGHTALYWYRQSLGQGPEFLIYFQGTGAADDSGLPNDRFFAVRPEGSVSTLKIQRTERGDSAVYLCASSPGGGTEAFFGQGTRLTVV.

This CDR3 is CASRPGVGNTIYF. DNA of the CDR3: TGCGCCAGCCGACCAGGGGTTGGAAACACCATATATTTT. The chain employs TRBV5-1 and TRBJ1-3; maybe TRBD1 (6 bases). The CDR3 extends over 13 amino acids. Germline-derived CDR1 and CDR2 are SGHRS and YFSETQ. Deletions cut 7 bases from V and 3 bases from J, with 11 bases between.

This chain joins TRBV28 and TRBJ2-7; 7 bases align to TRBD2. CDR1 and CDR2 from the germline V gene are MDHEN and SYDVKM. CDR3 length: 15 residues. J lost 5 bases, V lost 5 bases, and 12 bases had no gene match. The CDR3, as DNA: TGTGCCAGCAGTCCCCCTTTGACTAGCTTCCACGAGCAGTACTTC. Protein product: CASSPPLTSFHEQYF. Based on the CDR3 plus reference TRBV28 and TRBJ2-7, the full variable domain is DVKVTQSSRYLVKRTGEKVFLECVQDMDHENMFWYRQDPGLGLRLIYFSYDVKMKEKGDIPEGYSVSREKKERFSLILESASTNQTSMYLCASSPPLTSFHEQYFGPGTRLTVT.

The chain links TRBV11-3 to TRBJ2-5, with 8 bases that match TRBD1. The CDR3 totals 14 residues. Germline CDR1 reads SGHNT; CDR2 reads YENEEA. J lost 2 bases, V lost 4 bases, and 3 bases had no gene match. The DNA of the CDR3 is TGTGCCAGCAGCTCCACAGGGGGGCAAGAGACCCAGTACTTC. Translated: CASSSTGGQETQYF.

This rearrangement joins TRBV6-4 to TRBJ1-5, with a weak D call TRBD1 (6 bases). Germline values: CDR1 MRHNA, CDR2 SNTAGT. The CDR3 spans 15 residues. V shed 6 bases and J shed 0 bases, with 12 bases lying between them. The CDR3 is CASRLTGSSNQPQHF. The DNA of the CDR3 is TGTGCCAGCAGATTAACAGGGTCTAGCAATCAGCCCCAGCATTTT.

The chain carries TRBV30 and TRBJ1-6; tentative D call: TRBD1 (6 bases). This CDR3 comprises 16 residues. The V gene's germline CDR1 is GTSNPN and CDR2 SVGIG (reference sequence). Trimming shortened V by 8 bases and J by 0 bases, and 17 bases separated the two germline ends. CDR3 sequence reads: CALTAGGPSYNSPLHF. The CDR3 nucleotides are TGTGCCCTGACGGCGGGGGGGCCCTCCTATAATTCACCCCTCCACTTT.

The V and J genes are TRBV4-2 and TRBJ1-1; a possible D gene is TRBD1 (6 bases). This CDR3 is built from 14 residues. Germline values: CDR1 LGHNA, CDR2 YNFKEQ. V lost 4 bases, J lost 0 bases, and 9 bases lay in between. CDR3 sequence reads: CASSLGGMNTEAFF. The CDR3 DNA reads as TGTGCCAGCAGCCTTGGGGGCATGAACACTGAAGCTTTCTTT.